The following is a T cell receptor beta chain sequence with its context. Its antigen specificity is not known. One base away there is no much larger clone; base qualities are not given. Preparation of the library involved 5' RACE. The sequencer was an Illumina HiSeq 2500. A second about 7 to 12 cycle PCR used a sample-barcoded 5' primer and a J-beta primer mix. A template-switch 5' adaptor carrying 12 random nucleotides introduced a unique molecular identifier onto each TCR beta cDNA molecule. At least 2.5 million CDR3-containing paired-end reads were obtained from each sample. The Mint cDNA synthesis kit, primed by a TRBC-specific oligonucleotide, was used to synthesize first-strand cDNA from all RNA. After uracil-DNA glycosylase treatment, a first 18-cycle PCR used universal primers M1SS and BC2_uni_R on all cDNA. The published analysis was carried out like this. For normalization, 1 million high-quality reads, each with a distinct molecular identifier, were randomly selected from each sample. Instead of being binned into consensus sequences, reads with shared molecular identifiers were discarded. MiTCR, set to a Q25 quality threshold and the strictest error-elimination algorithm, was used for CDR3 identification, clonotype clustering and error correction. A nonparametric unseen species model with Euler transformation was used to estimate lower-bound total TCR beta diversity. TCRdb applied fastp at Q25 and MiXCR to the public reads, then kept only in-frame beta chains. Each record represents a unique CDR3 protein, reported with the most common genes and DNA among its rows. In this record, the V and J calls reflect TCRdb's handling and not the investigators' own analysis. Counted in this sample were 550,000 to 600,000 distinct CDR3 sequences; 45% to 55% of them appeared once. The ten biggest clones cover around 24% of the sample.

These data belong to a study of blood T cells in healthy people across ages (dated by TCRdb to between 2015 and 2017). As for the study more broadly: In model experiments, roughly one uniquely barcoded TCR beta cDNA molecule per two T cells was captured by template switching. Age-related changes in TCR beta repertoire diversity were measured in the study by deep sequencing normalized with unique cDNA molecular identifiers. The donors were divided into four age groups: young (average around 16 years), middle-aged (about 40), aged (approximately 64) and long-lived (about 90). To avoid experimental bias, donors of different ages were distributed randomly across sequencing lanes. Two additional independent replicas of 1 million unique cDNA reads from the same blood draw were analyzed for two donors (one aged 18 to 29 and one aged 80 or older). Study-wide conclusions, independent of this receptor: Conclusive comparison of naive and antigen-experienced compartments was prevented by the profiling of bulk unsorted PBMCs. Observed TCR beta diversity per million T cells fell roughly linearly with age, and a significant reduction was already apparent by age around 39. Total diversity estimates from one million sequenced T cells were considered lower bounds and underestimates. The long-lived group showed more naive CD4+ T cells, fewer expanded clones and increased TCR diversity than the aged group, suggesting age selection. Because donor CMV infection status was unknown, age-related changes in expanded clonotypes were potentially confounded. Observed TCR beta diversity correlated strongly with the percentage of naive T cells measured by flow cytometry.

The 40 or so donors, aged about 6 to 95 years, were systemically healthy Caucasian individuals from Russia. Each donor gave ten milliliters of peripheral blood, drawn into EDTA-treated Vacutainer tubes. Ficoll-Paque density-gradient centrifugation was used to isolate PBMCs, with at least 6.5 million obtained per sample. Total RNA was extracted from PBMCs with Trizol reagent, with at least 5.5 micrograms obtained per sample. Naive CD45RAhigh/CD27high T cell percentages were measured by flow cytometry on a PBMC aliquot from every donor. Specimen: blood. The sequence was collected from an elderly man in good health.

CDR3 region: CASSEEVAGGRDTQYF. The nucleotide sequence is given as TGTGCCAGCAGTGAAGAGGTAGCGGGGGGGAGGGATACGCAGTATTTT. The chain couples TRBV6-1 to TRBJ2-3, and TRBD2 aligns with 11 junction nucleotides. The CDR3 has 16 amino acids, counting the end cysteine and phenylalanine. Only CDR3 DNA is held: 48 bases, read in frame from base 1. For this chain, trimming is 1 base at the V end and 6 bases at the J end, and the number of junction bases without a gene match is 6. For CDR1 and CDR2, the germline V gene lists MNHNS and SASEGT.